One T cell receptor beta chain is described in this entry. With V trimmed by 4 bases and J by 2 bases, 3 bases remained unmatched. Germline assignment: CDR1 SGDLS and CDR2 YYNGEE. The CDR3 runs 14 residues. The data were taken from a study of technical replicates of blood from several donors. Data came from immunoSEQ multiplex PCR; TCRdb stores just in-frame clones and leaves some out. This table has roughly 76,000 clones, more than 85% appearing once. This sequence joins TRBV9 and TRBJ1-3, with 7 bases aligning to TRBD1. Source material: T cells isolated from PBMCs. The TCR was taken from a human donor in good health. Some clones in this sample may be carry-over from other donors' samples. The DNA of the CDR3 is TGTGCCAGCAGCAGGGACAGAGCTGGAAACACCATATATTTT. Protein: CASSRDRAGNTIYF.